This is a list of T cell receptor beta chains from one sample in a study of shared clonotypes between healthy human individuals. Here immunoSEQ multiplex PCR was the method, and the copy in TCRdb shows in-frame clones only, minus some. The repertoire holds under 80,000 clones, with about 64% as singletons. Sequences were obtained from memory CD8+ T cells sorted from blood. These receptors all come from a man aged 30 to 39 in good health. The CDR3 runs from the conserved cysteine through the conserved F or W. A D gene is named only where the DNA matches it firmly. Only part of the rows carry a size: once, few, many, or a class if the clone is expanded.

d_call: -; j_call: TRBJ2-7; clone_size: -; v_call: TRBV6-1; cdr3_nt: TGTGCCAGCAGTGAATGGGCGAGTTCTTCCTACGAGCAGTACTTC; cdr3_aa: CASSEWASSSYEQYF
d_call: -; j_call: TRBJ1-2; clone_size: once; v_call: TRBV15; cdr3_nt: TGTGCCACCAGCAGAGATGACCGGGCCGCCTATGGTAGCTATGGCTACACCTTC; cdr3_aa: CATSRDDRAAYGSYGYTF
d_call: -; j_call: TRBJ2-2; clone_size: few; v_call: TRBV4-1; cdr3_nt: TGCGCCAGCAGCCAGTCAACCGGGGAGCTGTTTTTT; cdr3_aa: CASSQSTGELFF
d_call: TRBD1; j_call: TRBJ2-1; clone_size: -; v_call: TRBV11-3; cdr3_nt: TGTGCCAGCAGTCCGACAGGGTTCAATGAGCAGTTCTTC; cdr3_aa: CASSPTGFNEQFF
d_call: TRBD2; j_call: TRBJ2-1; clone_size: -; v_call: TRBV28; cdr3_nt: TGTGCCAGCAGTCGAACTAGCGGGAGATCGCAGTTCTTC; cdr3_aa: CASSRTSGRSQFF
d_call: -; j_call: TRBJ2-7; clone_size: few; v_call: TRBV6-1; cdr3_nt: TGTGCCAGCAGTGAACAGGTTACCGCCTACGAGCAGTACTTC; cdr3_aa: CASSEQVTAYEQYF
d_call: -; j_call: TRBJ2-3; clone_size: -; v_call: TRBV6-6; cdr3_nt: TGTGCCAGCAGTTACATCGTGGGAACAGATACGCAGTATTTT; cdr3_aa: CASSYIVGTDTQYF
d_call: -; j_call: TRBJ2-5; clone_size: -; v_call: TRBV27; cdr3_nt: TGTGCCAGCAGTTTACAGCATCGGAGAGAGACCCAGTACTTC; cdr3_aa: CASSLQHRRETQYF
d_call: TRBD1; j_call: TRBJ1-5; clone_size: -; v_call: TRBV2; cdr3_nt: TGTGCCAGCAGTCCACAGGGGGTGCAGCATTTT; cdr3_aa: CASSPQGVQHF
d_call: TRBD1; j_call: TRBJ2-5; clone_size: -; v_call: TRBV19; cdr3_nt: TGTGCCAGTAGTATTGTTATCGGGACAGACCAAGAGACCCAGTACTTC; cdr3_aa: CASSIVIGTDQETQYF
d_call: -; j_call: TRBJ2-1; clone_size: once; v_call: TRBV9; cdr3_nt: TGTGCCAGCAGCGTAACAGGGAGTAGCGCCAAGGATGAGCAGTTCTTC; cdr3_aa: CASSVTGSSAKDEQFF
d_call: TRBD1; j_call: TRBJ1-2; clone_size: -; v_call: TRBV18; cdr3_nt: TGTGCCAGCTCACCGACAGGGAACTATGGCTACACCTTC; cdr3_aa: CASSPTGNYGYTF
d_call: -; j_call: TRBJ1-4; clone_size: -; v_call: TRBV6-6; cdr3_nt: TGTGCCAGCAGTTACTCGACCCCAGTTAGAGAAAAACTGTTTTTT; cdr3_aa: CASSYSTPVREKLFF
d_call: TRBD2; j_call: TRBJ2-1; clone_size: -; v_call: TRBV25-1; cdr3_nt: TGTGCCAGCAGTGACACAAAACTAGCGGGAGCGTCCTACAATGAGCAGTTCTTC; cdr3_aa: CASSDTKLAGASYNEQFF
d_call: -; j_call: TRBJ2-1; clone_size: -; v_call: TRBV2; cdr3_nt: TGTGCCAGCAGCGTTTACGGTCCCCATGAGCAGTTCTTC; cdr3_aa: CASSVYGPHEQFF
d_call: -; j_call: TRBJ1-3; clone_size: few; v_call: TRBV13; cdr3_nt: TGTGCCAGCAGCCCAGGCGGGGGGGCTGGAAACACCATATATTTT; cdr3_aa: CASSPGGGAGNTIYF
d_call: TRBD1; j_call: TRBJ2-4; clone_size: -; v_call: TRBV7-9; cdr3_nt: TGTGCCAGCAGCTTCGGACAGGAAAAAAACATTCAGTACTTC; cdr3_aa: CASSFGQEKNIQYF
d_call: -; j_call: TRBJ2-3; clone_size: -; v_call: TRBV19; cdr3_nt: TGTGCCAGTAGTATAGTTTTTGGAGGTACGCAGTATTTT; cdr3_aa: CASSIVFGGTQYF
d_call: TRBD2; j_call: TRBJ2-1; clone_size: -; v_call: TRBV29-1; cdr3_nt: TGCAGCGTTGAAGATCAGGCGGGAGGGTGGCTTGAGCAGTTCTTC; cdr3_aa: CSVEDQAGGWLEQFF
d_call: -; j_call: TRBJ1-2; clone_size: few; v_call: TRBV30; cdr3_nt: TGTGCCTGGAGTCCGCCGGGGGAATCAAATGGCTACACCTTC; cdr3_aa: CAWSPPGESNGYTF
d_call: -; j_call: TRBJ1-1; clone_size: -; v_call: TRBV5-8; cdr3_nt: TGTGCCAGCAGCTTGGCCTCTTTCGGGACTAACACTGAAGCTTTCTTT; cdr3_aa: CASSLASFGTNTEAFF
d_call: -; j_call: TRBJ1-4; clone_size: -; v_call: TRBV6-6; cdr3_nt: TGTGCCAGCAGAACAGGAGAAAAACTGTTTTTT; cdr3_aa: CASRTGEKLFF
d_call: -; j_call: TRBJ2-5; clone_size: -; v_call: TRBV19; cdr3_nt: TGTGCCAGTAATGAGGGGGGGTACCAAGAGACCCAGTACTTC; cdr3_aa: CASNEGGYQETQYF
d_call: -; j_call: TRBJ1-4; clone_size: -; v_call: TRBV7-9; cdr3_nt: TGTGCCAGCAGCTTAGTACTGGGGACTAATGAAAAACTGTTTTTT; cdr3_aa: CASSLVLGTNEKLFF
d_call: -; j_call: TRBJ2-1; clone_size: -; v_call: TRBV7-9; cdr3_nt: TGTGCCAGCAGCCTAAGCGCTAGCTCCTACAATGAGCAGTTCTTC; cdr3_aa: CASSLSASSYNEQFF
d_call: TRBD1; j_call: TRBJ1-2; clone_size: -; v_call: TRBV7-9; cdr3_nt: TGTGCCAGCAGCTCCTCGGGACAGGGGTTTTATGGCTACACCTTC; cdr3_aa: CASSSSGQGFYGYTF
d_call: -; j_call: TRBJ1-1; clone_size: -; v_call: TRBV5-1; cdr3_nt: TGCGCCAGCAGCTCATTGGGGGCTGAAGCTTTCTTT; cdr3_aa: CASSSLGAEAFF
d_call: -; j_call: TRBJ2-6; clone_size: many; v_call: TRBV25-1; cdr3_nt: TGTGCCAGCAGTGAATTTACGGAATCCCCTTCTGGGGCCAACGTCCTGACTTTC; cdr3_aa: CASSEFTESPSGANVLTF
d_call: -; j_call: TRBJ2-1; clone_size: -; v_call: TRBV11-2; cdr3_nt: TGTGCCAGCAGCCCAGACTCATACAATGAGCAGTTCTTC; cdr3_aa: CASSPDSYNEQFF
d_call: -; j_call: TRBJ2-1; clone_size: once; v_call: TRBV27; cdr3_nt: TGTGCCAGCAGTTTAGCCGAGGATGAGCAGTTCTTC; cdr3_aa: CASSLAEDEQFF
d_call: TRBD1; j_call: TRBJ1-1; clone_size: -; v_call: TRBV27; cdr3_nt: TGTGCCAGCAGCCGAAACAGGGGTTCGGTGAACACTGAAGCTTTCTTT; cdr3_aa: CASSRNRGSVNTEAFF
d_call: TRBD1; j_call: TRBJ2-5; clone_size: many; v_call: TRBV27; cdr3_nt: TGTGCCAGCAGTCCGGTGGGGAGACAGGGTCGGGAGACCCAGTACTTC; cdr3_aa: CASSPVGRQGRETQYF
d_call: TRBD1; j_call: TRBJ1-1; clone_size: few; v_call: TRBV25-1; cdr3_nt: TGTGCCAGCAGTGACCCCAAGGCCGGGACAGGGGGAATTGAAGCTTTCTTT; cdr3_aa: CASSDPKAGTGGIEAFF
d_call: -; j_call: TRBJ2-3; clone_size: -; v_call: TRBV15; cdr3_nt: TGTGCCACCGGAATTGACAGCACAGATACGCAGTATTTT; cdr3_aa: CATGIDSTDTQYF
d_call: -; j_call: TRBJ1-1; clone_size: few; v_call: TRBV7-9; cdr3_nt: TGTGCCAGCAGCTTAAAGCACACTGAAGCTTTCTTT; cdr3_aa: CASSLKHTEAFF
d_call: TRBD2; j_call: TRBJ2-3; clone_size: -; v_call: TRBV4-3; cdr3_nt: TGCGCCAGCAGCCAAGGACTAGCGGGAACCTCACTGGCAGATACGCAGTATTTT; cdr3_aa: CASSQGLAGTSLADTQYF
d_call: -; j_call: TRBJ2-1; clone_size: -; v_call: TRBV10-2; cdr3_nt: TGCGCCAGCAGCGTCAACATGCTAGTCAATGAGCAGTTCTTC; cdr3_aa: CASSVNMLVNEQFF
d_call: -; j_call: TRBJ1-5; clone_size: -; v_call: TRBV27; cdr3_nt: TGTGCCAGCAGTCCCCACGGGGAGGGTGATGATCAGCCCCAGCATTTT; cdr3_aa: CASSPHGEGDDQPQHF
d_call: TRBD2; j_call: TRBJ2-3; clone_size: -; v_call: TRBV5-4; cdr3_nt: TGTGCCAGCAGCTTCTCTAGCGGGAGGGTGGCAGATACGCAGTATTTT; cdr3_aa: CASSFSSGRVADTQYF
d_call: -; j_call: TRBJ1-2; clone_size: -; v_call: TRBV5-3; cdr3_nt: TGTGCCACCACACGGCCGGCAGGCCTCGGATTTAACTATGGCTACACCTTC; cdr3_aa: CATTRPAGLGFNYGYTF
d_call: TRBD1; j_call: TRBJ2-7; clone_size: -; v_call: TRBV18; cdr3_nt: TGTGCCAGCTCACCACTGACGGGACAGGGGGCATACGAGCAGTACTTC; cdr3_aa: CASSPLTGQGAYEQYF
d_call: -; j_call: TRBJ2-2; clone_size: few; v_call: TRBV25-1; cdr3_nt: TGTGCCAGCAGTGAAGGGAGCGGGTCCCAGGAGCTGTTTTTT; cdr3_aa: CASSEGSGSQELFF
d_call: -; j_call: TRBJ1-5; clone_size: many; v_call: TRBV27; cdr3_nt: TGTGCCAGCAGTTCGACGGGGGGCGCTCAGCCCCAGCATTTT; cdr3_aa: CASSSTGGAQPQHF
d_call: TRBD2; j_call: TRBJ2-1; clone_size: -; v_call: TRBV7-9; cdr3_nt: TGTGCCAGCAGCTTAGCAACTAGCGGAGACTACAATGAGCAGTTCTTC; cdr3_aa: CASSLATSGDYNEQFF
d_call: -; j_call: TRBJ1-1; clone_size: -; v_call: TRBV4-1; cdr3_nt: TGCGCCAGCAGCCAAGTTGAGAACACTGAAGCTTTCTTT; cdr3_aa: CASSQVENTEAFF
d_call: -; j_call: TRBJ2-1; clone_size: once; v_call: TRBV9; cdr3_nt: TGTGCCAGCAGCCCTGATGGGCAGTTACATGAGCAGTTCTTC; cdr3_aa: CASSPDGQLHEQFF
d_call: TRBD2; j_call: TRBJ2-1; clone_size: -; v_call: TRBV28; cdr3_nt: TGTGCCAGCAGTTCCCAGATACATGAAAAAACTAGCGGGGCTGTGAGTGAGCAGTTCTTC; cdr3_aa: CASSSQIHEKTSGAVSEQFF
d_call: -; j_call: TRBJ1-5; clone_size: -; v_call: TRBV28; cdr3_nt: TGTGCCAGCAGTTTATCGGGGAATCAGCCCCAGCATTTT; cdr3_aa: CASSLSGNQPQHF
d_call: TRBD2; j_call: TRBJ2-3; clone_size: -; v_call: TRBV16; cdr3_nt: TGTGCCAGCAGCCGCGGGAGCGGGACGACAAGCACAGATACGCAGTATTTT; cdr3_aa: CASSRGSGTTSTDTQYF
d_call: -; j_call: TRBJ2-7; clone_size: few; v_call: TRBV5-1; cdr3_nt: TGCGCCAGCAGCTTGGGGACTGCCCTCTACGAGCAGTACTTC; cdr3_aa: CASSLGTALYEQYF
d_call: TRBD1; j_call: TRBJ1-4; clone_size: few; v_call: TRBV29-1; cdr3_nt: TGCAGCGTCGAGACAGGGGATGCTAATGAAAAACTGTTTTTT; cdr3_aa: CSVETGDANEKLFF
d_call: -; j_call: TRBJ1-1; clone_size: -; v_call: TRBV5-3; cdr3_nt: TGTGCCAGAAGCTTTCAGGGAAAGGAGACTGAAGCTTTCTTT; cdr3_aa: CARSFQGKETEAFF
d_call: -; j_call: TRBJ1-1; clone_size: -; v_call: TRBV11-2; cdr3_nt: TGTGCCAGCAGCTCCGTCGGTGGGAACACTGAAGCTTTCTTT; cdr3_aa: CASSSVGGNTEAFF
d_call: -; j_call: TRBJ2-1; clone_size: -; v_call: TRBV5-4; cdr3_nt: TGTGCCAGCAGCCCACAGGAATCCTCCTACAATGAGCAGTTCTTC; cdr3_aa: CASSPQESSYNEQFF
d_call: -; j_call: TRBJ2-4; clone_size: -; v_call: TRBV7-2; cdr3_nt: TGTGCCAGCAGCTTAACCTCCCGGGAGTGGGACATTCAGTACTTC; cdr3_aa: CASSLTSREWDIQYF
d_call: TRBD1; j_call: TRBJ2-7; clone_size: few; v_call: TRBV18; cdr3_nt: TGTGCCAGCTCACCACGGGACAGATACTACGAGCAGTACTTC; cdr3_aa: CASSPRDRYYEQYF
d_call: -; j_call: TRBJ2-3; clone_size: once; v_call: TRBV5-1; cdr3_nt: TGCGCCAGCAGCTTGTCCCGCTCGACGGCAGATACGCAGTATTTT; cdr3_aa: CASSLSRSTADTQYF
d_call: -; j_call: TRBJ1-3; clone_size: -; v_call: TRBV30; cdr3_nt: TGTGCCTGGAGTCAGCTGACTGTGAGCTCTGGAAACACCATATATTTT; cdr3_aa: CAWSQLTVSSGNTIYF
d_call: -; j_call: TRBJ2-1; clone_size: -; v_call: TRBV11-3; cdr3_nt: TGTGCCAGCAGCTTAGATCGGAGCTCCTACAATGAGCAGTTCTTC; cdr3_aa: CASSLDRSSYNEQFF